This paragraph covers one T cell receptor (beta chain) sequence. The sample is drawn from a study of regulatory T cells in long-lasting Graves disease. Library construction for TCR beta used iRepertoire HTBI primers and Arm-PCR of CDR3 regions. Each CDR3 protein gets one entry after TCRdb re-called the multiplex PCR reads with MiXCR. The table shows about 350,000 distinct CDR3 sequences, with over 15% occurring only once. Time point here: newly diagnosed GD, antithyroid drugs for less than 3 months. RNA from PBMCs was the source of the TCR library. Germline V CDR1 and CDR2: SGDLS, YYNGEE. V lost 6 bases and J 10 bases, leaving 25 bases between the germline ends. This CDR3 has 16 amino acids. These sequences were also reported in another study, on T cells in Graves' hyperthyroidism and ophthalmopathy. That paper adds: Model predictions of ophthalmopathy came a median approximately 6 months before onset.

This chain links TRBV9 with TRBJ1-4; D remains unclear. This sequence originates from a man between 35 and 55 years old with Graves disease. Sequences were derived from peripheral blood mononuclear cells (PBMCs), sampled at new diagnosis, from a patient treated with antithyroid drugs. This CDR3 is CASNTRRTVLIGKLFF. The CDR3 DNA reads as TGTGCCAGCAACACCCGACGGACGGTCCTTATCGGAAAACTGTTTTTT.